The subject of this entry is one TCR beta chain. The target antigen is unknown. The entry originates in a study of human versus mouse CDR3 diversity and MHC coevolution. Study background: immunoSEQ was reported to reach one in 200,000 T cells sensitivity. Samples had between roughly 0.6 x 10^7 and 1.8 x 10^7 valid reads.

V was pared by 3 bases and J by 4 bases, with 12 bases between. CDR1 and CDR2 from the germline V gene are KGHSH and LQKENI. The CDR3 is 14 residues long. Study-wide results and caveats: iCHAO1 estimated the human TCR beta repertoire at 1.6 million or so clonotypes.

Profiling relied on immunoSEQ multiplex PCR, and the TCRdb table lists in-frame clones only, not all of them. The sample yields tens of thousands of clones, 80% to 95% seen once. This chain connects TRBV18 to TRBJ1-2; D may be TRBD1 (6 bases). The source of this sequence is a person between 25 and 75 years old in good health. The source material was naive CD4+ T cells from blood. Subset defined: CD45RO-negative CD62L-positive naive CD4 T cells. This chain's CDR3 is CASSPRQDSYGYTF. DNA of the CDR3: TGTGCCAGCTCACCTCGACAGGACTCCTATGGCTACACCTTC.